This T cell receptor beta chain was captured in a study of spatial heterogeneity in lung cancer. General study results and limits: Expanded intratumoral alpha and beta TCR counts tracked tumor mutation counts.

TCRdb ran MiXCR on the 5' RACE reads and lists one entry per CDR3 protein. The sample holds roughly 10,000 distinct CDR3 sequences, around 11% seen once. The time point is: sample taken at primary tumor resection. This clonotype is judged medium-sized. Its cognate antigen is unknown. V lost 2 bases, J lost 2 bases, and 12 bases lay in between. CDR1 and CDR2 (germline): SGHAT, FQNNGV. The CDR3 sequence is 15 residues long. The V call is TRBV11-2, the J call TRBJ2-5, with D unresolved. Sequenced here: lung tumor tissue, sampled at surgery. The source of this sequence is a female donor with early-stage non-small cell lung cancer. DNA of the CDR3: TGTGCCAGCAGCTTAAATGGGAAGAATCAAGAGACCCAGTACTTC. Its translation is CASSLNGKNQETQYF.